These 2 T cell receptor beta chains were all obtained from the same sample, sequenced in a study of blood T cells in healthy people across ages. A sample-barcoded 5' primer and a J-beta primer mix were used in a second PCR of about 7 to 12 cycles. In TCRdb, the 5' RACE reads were re-called with MiXCR into one record per CDR3 protein. Of about 620,000 distinct CDR3 sequences listed, over 20% are singletons. Sequencing was carried out using blood. These receptors originate from a man between 65 and 85 years old in good health.

The CDR3 DNA follows: TGTGCCAGCAGCGTAGCACAGGGGATCACAGATACGCAGTATTTT. Protein: CASSVAQGITDTQYF. V is TRBV9 and J is TRBJ2-3; 7 positions match TRBD1. Germline V gene sequence: CDR1 SGDLS, CDR2 YYNGEE. This CDR3 is 15 amino acids long. Losses at the gene ends were 0 bases for V and 2 bases for J; bases not matched to a gene: 3. Complete variable domain (other parts from reference TRBV9 and TRBJ2-3): DSGVTQTPKHLITATGQRVTLRCSPRSGDLSVYWYQQSLDQGLQFLIQYYNGEERAKGNILERFSAQQFPDLHSELNLSSLELGDSALYFCASSVAQGITDTQYFGPGTRLTVL.

The rearrangement uses TRBV4-1 and TRBJ2-7, with 7 bases aligning to TRBD2. V lost 0 bases to trimming and J lost 7 bases; unmatched junction nucleotides: 18. There are 18 residues in the CDR3. CDR1 is MGHRA and CDR2 is YSYEKL in the germline V gene. The CDR3 nucleotides read TGCGCCAGCAGCCAAGAAGCTCGGGGGAGGGCCTCTTTGCGGGAGCAGTACTTC. Its translation: CASSQEARGRASLREQYF.